The present T cell receptor (beta chain) was sequenced within a study of T-cell reconstitution after alpha-beta-depleted transplantation in children. Researchers prepared the TCRbeta library using unique molecular identifiers, the study reports. TCRdb passed the PCR reads through MiXCR, listing each CDR3 protein once. The data contain some 180,000 distinct CDR3 sequences, about 6.6% of them seen just once; the ten biggest clones take up roughly 6%. Study findings and constraints: Most T-cell counts and diversity one year after the transplant came from T cells that were newly produced. Alpha-beta T cells about two months after transplant reportedly derived from several hundred expanded graft clones. Several patients had high TCRbeta diversity at day 60; it came from surviving recipient T cells and thymic progenitors.

This clonotype was seen many times. Antigen unknown. The CDR3 has 15 residues. CDR1 MDHEN and CDR2 SYDVKM come from the germline V gene. V was shortened by 5 bases and J by 11 bases, with 23 bases between the two germline ends. This receptor was taken from a boy younger than 10 with acute lymphoblastic leukemia, due to receive a stem cell transplant. The J gene is TRBJ2-3, the V gene TRBV28; D perhaps matches TRBD2 (6 bases). Here the sequenced sample was PBMCs, taken before TCRalphabeta/CD19-depleted stem cell transplant. For the CDR3, the DNA is TGTGCCAGCAGTCGCCTTTTATTAGCGGAACCCCAGCAGTATTTT. Translating gives CASSRLLLAEPQQYF.